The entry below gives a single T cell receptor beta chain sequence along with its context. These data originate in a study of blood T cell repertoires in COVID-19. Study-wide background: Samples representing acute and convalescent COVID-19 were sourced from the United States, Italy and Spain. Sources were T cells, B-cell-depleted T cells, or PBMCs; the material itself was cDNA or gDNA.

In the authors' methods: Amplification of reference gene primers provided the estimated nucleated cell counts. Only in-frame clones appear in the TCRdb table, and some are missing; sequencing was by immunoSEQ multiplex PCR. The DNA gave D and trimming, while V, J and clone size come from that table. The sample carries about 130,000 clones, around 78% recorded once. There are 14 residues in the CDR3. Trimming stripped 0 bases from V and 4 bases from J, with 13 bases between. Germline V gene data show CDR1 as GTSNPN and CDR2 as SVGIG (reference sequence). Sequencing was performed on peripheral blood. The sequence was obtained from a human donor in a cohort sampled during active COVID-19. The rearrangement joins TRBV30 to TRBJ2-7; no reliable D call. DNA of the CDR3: TGTGCCTGGAGTGTATTCAGGCCTCCTTACGAGCAGTACTTC. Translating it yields CAWSVFRPPYEQYF.